This T cell receptor beta chain came from a study of blood T cell repertoires in COVID-19. Study in general: Italy, Spain and the United States were the sources of the convalescent and acute COVID-19 samples. T cells, B-cell-depleted T cells, or PBMCs supplied cDNA or gDNA.

This clone was seen a few times. Methods used by the authors: Cell counts per sample came from amplifying reference gene primers. TCRdb keeps only in-frame clones here, not all; method: immunoSEQ multiplex PCR. V, J and clone size are taken as reported in that table, and D and trimming were inferred from the DNA itself. The repertoire consists of under 250,000 clones, with around 83% occurring once and the leading ten covering roughly 8.7%. The V and J ends lost 6 bases and 2 bases, in that order; junction bases with no gene match: 7. CDR3 length: 15 amino acids. Germline V CDR1 and CDR2: LGHNA, YNFKEQ.

The clonotype originates from a man aged 35 to 55 with active or convalescent COVID-19. The rearrangement links TRBV4-2 to TRBJ2-3; 8 bases are shared with TRBD2. Sequencing was done on a sample of peripheral blood. CDR3 coding DNA: TGTGCCAGCAGGTTAAGCGGGAGCACCACAGATACGCAGTATTTT. It yields the protein CASRLSGSTTDTQYF.